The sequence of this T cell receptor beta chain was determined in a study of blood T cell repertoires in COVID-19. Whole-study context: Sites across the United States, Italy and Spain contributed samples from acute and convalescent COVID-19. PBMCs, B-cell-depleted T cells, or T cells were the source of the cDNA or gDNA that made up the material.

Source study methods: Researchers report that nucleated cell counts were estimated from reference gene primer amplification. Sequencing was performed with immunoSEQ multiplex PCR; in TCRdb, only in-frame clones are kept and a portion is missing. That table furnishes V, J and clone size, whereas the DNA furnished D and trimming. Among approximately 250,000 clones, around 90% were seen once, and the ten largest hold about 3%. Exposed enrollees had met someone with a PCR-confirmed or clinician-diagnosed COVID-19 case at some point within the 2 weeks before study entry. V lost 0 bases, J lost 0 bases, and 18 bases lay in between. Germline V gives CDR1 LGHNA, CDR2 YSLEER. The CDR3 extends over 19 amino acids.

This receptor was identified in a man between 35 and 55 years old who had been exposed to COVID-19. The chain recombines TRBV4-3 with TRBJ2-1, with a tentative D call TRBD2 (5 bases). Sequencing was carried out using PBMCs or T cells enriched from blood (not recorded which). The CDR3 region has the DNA TGCGCCAGCAGCCAAGATTCTCCGCGCGGGCTGAGCTCCTACAATGAGCAGTTCTTC. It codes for CASSQDSPRGLSSYNEQFF.